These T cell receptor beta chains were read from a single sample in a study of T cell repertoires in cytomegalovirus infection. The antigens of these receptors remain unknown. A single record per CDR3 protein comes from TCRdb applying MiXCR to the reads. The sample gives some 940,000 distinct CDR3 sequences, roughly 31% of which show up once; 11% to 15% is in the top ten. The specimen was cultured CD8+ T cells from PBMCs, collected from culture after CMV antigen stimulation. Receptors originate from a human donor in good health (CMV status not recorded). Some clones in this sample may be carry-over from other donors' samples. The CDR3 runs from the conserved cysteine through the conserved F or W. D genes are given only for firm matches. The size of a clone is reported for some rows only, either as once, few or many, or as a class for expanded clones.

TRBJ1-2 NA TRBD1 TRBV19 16 TGTGCCAGTAGTGCCTGGGACAGGGCAATGGTCTATGGCTACACCTTC CASSAWDRAMVYGYTF
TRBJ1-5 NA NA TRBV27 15 TGTGCCAGCAGTTTACTTTCGCCCCCCCATGGGCCCCAGCATTTT CASSLLSPPHGPQHF
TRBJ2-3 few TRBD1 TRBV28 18 TGTGCCAGCAGACGCGCATCCTCTACCTGGGACAGGGAAAATACGCAGTATTTT CASRRASSTWDRENTQYF
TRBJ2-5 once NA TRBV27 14 TGTGCCAGCAGTTTAACAGGGATTAGAGAGACCCAGTACTTC CASSLTGIRETQYF
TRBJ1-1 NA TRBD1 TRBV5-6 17 TGTGCCAGCAGCCATAGGAGGGGGCGGGAAAAGAACACTGAAGCTTTCTTT CASSHRRGREKNTEAFF
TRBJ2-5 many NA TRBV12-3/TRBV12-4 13 TGTGCCAGCAGTTCAAAGGAGCAAGAGACCCAGTACTTC CASSSKEQETQYF
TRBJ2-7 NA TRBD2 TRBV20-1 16 TGCAGTGCTACCCCGGGACTAGCGGGGGGCCTCTACGAGCAGTACTTC CSATPGLAGGLYEQYF
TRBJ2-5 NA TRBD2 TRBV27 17 TGTGCCAGCAAGGACCCGGGACTAGCGGGGGGCCAAGAGACCCAGTACTTC CASKDPGLAGGQETQYF
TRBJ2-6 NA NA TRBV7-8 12 TGTGCCAGCACCCCTAAGGCCAACGTCCTGACTTTC CASTPKANVLTF
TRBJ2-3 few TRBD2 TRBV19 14 TGTGCCAGTAGTGGAGCGGGGTTCACAGATACGCAGTATTTT CASSGAGFTDTQYF
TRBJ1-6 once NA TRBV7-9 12 TGTGCCAGCAGAGCGGATAATTCACCCCTCCACTTT CASRADNSPLHF